Sequencing of this T cell receptor beta chain was carried out in a study of blood T cell repertoires in COVID-19. Clones were read by immunoSEQ multiplex PCR, and TCRdb kept only the in-frame ones, dropping some. The sample shows 150,000 to 190,000 clones, roughly 72% of them seen only once. From germline, CDR1 is SQVTM and CDR2 ANQGSEA. CDR3 length: 11 residues. V was shortened by 5 bases and J by 3 bases, with 7 bases between the two germline ends. The gene calls are TRBV29-1 and TRBJ1-1, with D maybe TRBD1 (5 bases). The sequenced material came from peripheral blood. This clonotype was obtained from a woman aged 80 or over with acute or convalescent COVID-19. CDR3 sequence reads: CSVKQDTEAFF. CDR3 nucleotide sequence: TGCAGCGTTAAACAGGACACTGAAGCTTTCTTT.